The entry below describes one TCR beta chain. This entry comes from a study of blood T cell repertoires in COVID-19. The overall study: The United States, Italy and Spain were the sources of the acute and convalescent COVID-19 samples. Nucleic acid was either cDNA or gDNA, and it came from T cells, B-cell-depleted T cells, or PBMCs.

Germline V gives CDR1 SGHTA, CDR2 FQGTGA. J was trimmed by 3 bases and V by 5 bases; bases with no gene match: 8. The CDR3 consists of 15 residues. Per the study methods: Reference gene primer amplification yielded estimated nucleated cell counts. Clones were sequenced by immunoSEQ multiplex PCR, and TCRdb holds only the in-frame ones, with some missing. That table gives V, J and clone size, and the DNA gave D and trimming. The table records just over 650,000 clones, approximately 90% of them present only once. The sequence was obtained from a woman under 30 with acute or convalescent COVID-19. Material for sequencing was peripheral blood. The V call is TRBV7-3, the J call TRBJ1-2; TRBD1 matches 8 bases. This CDR3 reads CASSPTGGLYYGYTF. The CDR3 DNA follows: TGTGCCAGCAGCCCCACAGGGGGGCTATACTATGGCTACACCTTC.